Shown below are 17 T cell receptor beta chains from a single sample sequenced in a study of blood T cells in healthy people across ages. A sample-barcoded 5' primer and a J-beta primer mix were used in a second PCR of roughly 7 to 11 cycles. Each CDR3 protein is one row after TCRdb ran MiXCR on the 5' RACE reads. The table includes some 930,000 distinct CDR3 sequences, around 29% detected once. A further study also used this sample, focusing on T cells of mothers and their children.

Sequencing was performed on blood. These receptors came from a middle-aged woman in good health.

This clonotype occurred a few times. The chain has TRBV4-2 and TRBJ2-7, with no clear D. This CDR3 region has 16 residues. V was cut by 4 bases and J by 0 bases, with 16 bases left in between. Per germline, CDR1 LGHNA and CDR2 YNFKEQ. The CDR3 region has the DNA TGTGCCAGCAGCCCAAACCGACCGGACGGCTCCTACGAGCAGTACTTC. Translated, it gives CASSPNRPDGSYEQYF.

The chain links TRBV2 to TRBJ1-2; TRBD1 is a possible D gene (5 bases). Germline loops: CDR1 SNHLY, CDR2 FYNNEI. V was trimmed by 5 bases and J by 4 bases, leaving 14 bases between them. The CDR3 has 14 residues. For the CDR3, the DNA is TGTGCCAGCAGTTCGGGCTTTGGGGGCTATGGCTACACCTTC. This codes for CASSSGFGGYGYTF. The whole variable domain, remainder taken from reference TRBV2 and TRBJ1-2, is EPEVTQTPSHQVTQMGQEVILRCVPISNHLYFYWYRQILGQKVEFLVSFYNNEISEKSEIFDDQFSVERPDGSNFTLKIRSTKLEDSAMYFCASSSGFGGYGYTFGSGTRLTVV.

As regards this clonotype: This sequence may be a read error, since a much larger clone differs from it by one base. This rearrangement joins TRBV15 to TRBJ2-1; the match to TRBD1 covers 9 bases. The germline V gene has CDR1 LNHNV and CDR2 YYDKDF (reference sequence). V lost 0 bases to trimming and J lost 11 bases; unmatched junction nucleotides: 11. This CDR3 contains 16 residues. CDR3 in amino acids: CATSRDRMTGGYKQFF. The CDR3 DNA follows: TGTGCCACCAGCAGAGATCGTATGACAGGGGGGTATAAGCAGTTCTTC.

This chain links TRBV10-3 with TRBJ1-2; 7 bases match TRBD1. The CDR3 spans 13 residues. The V segment lost 7 bases and the J segment 8 bases; nucleotides outside the gene matches: 10. The V gene's germline CDR1 is ENHRY and CDR2 SYGVKD. Here the CDR3 DNA reads TGTGCCATCACTGGGACAGAAGGTCGAGGCTACACCTTC. It is translated as CAITGTEGRGYTF.

This clonotype was detected ten times or more. V usage is TRBV12-3 or TRBV12-4 and J usage is TRBJ2-5; 9 bases line up with TRBD1. The CDR3 totals 15 residues. Trimming took 3 bases from V and 5 from J; bases not matched to a gene: 7. The CDR3 nucleotides read TGTGCCAGCAGTTTTCCGGGACAGGGTTTGGAGACCCAGTACTTC. This translates into CASSFPGQGLETQYF.

Worth noting for this clonotype: A read error is possible here, since a much larger clone lies one base away. The gene calls are TRBV6-2 or TRBV6-3 and TRBJ2-7; 9 bases fit TRBD1. Per germline, CDR1 MNHEY and CDR2 SVGEGT. The CDR3 is made up of 16 amino acids. As DNA, the CDR3 is TGTGCCAGCGGTTACCGGACAGGGGTGGTATCCTACGAGCAGTACTTC. It encodes CASGYRTGVVSYEQYF.

The rearrangement links TRBV4-3 to TRBJ2-1; tentative D call: TRBD2 (5 bases). CDR1 LGHNA and CDR2 YSLEER come from the germline V gene. There are 18 residues in the CDR3. The ends were cut back, 0 bases at V and 0 bases at J, with 15 bases in the middle. The CDR3 loop is CASSQESGGSSSYNEQFF. As DNA, the CDR3 is TGCGCCAGCAGCCAAGAAAGCGGTGGGTCGAGCTCCTACAATGAGCAGTTCTTC.

Ten or more counts support this clonotype. The chain combines TRBV6-6 with TRBJ2-1, with D tentatively TRBD1 or TRBD2 (6 bases each). Per the germline V gene, CDR1 is MNHNY and CDR2 is SVGAGI (reference sequence). The V end was cut by 0 bases, the J end by 9 bases, with 12 bases between. The CDR3 has 14 amino acids. This CDR3 is CASSYSIGGTEQFF. CDR3 in DNA: TGTGCCAGCAGTTACTCGATCGGGGGCACTGAGCAGTTCTTC.

About this clonotype: A read error may explain this, as a much larger clone is one base away. CDR3 sequence reads: CASSLDVATDYEQYF. CDR3 bases: TGTGCCAGCAGTTTAGATGTGGCGACAGACTACGAGCAGTACTTC. The chain uses TRBV28 and TRBJ2-7; possible D gene TRBD1, 5 bases. CDR3 length: 15 residues. The V gene lost 2 bases and the J gene lost 3 bases, with 14 bases spanning the gap. CDR1 is MDHEN and CDR2 is SYDVKM in the germline V gene.

With respect to this clonotype: An end of the junction does not agree with germline; a read error may underlie this. This CDR3 reads CAGSPPTKLYGYTF. CDR3 nucleotide sequence: TGTGCCGGCAGTCCCCCGACTAAGCTCTATGGCTACACCTTC. The gene calls are TRBV28 and TRBJ1-2; D gene uncertain. Germline lookup yields CDR1 MDHEN and CDR2 SYDVKM. This CDR3 region has 14 residues.

This chain links TRBV2 with TRBJ2-7; no firm D call. The J call could be wrong; TRBJ2-5 is a better fit for the DNA end. The CDR3 covers 13 residues. The V gene's germline CDR1 is SNHLY and CDR2 FYNNEI. CDR3 sequence: CASGRFSQETQYF. The CDR3 nucleotides read TGTGCCAGCGGCCGGTTCTCCCAAGAGACCCAGTACTTC.

This clonotype was recorded at least ten times. J is TRBJ2-3 and V is TRBV18, with 8 bases fitting TRBD1. Germline V gene sequence: CDR1 KGHSH, CDR2 LQKENI. V lost 3 bases and J lost 4; bases outside the gene matches: 3. CDR3 length equals 14 residues. The CDR3 DNA follows: TGTGCCAGCTCACCTGACAGGGGCGCAGATACGCAGTATTTT. Translation gives CASSPDRGADTQYF. The complete variable domain, with remaining parts taken from reference TRBV18 and TRBJ2-3, reads NAGVMQNPRHLVRRRGQEARLRCSPMKGHSHVYWYRQLPEEGLKFMVYLQKENIIDESGMPKERFSAEFPKEGPSILRIQQVVRGDSAAYFCASSPDRGADTQYFGPGTRLTVL.

Regarding this clonotype: Sequence at one end of the junction differs from germline and may be a read error. The V and J genes are TRBV29-1 and TRBJ1-2; no reliable D call. This CDR3 is 15 amino acids long. In germline, CDR1 is SQVTM, CDR2 ANQGSEA. This CDR3 is CSVEGLKGFSYGDTF. For the CDR3, the DNA is TGCAGCGTTGAAGGCCTTAAGGGATTCTCTTATGGCGACACCTTC. The variable domain in full, completed from reference TRBV29-1 and TRBJ1-2, reads SAVISQKPSRDICQRGTSLTIQCQVDSQVTMMFWYRQQPGQSLTLIATANQGSEATYESGFVIDKFPISRPNLTFSTLTVSNMSPEDSSIYLCSVEGLKGFSYGDTFGSGTRLTVV.

This clonotype showed up many times. V gene TRBV4-1 combines with J gene TRBJ1-2; D ambiguous. The CDR3 is made up of 15 amino acids. The germline V gene encodes CDR1 MGHRA and CDR2 YSYEKL. V dropped 0 bases and J dropped 0 bases, with 8 bases sitting between them. The CDR3 here is CASSQDTRPNYGYTF. CDR3 in DNA: TGCGCCAGCAGCCAAGATACACGACCTAACTATGGCTACACCTTC.

This clonotype turned up a few times. This chain connects TRBV5-1 to TRBJ2-3, with D tentatively TRBD2 (6 bases). The CDR3 runs 14 residues. Trimming pared 3 bases from V and 2 bases from J, leaving 10 bases between. Germline-derived CDR1 and CDR2 are SGHRS and YFSETQ. This CDR3 reads CASSSRGYTDTQYF. The CDR3 coding sequence is TGCGCCAGCAGCTCACGGGGGTACACAGATACGCAGTATTTT. The full variable domain, rest sourced from reference TRBV5-1 and TRBJ2-3, is KAGVTQTPRYLIKTRGQQVTLSCSPISGHRSVSWYQQTPGQGLQFLFEYFSETQRNKGNFPGRFSGRQFSNSRSEMNVSTLELGDSALYLCASSSRGYTDTQYFGPGTRLTVL.

The chain recombines TRBV7-2 with TRBJ2-7; 14 bases are a match to TRBD2. The J call may be in error: the DNA end matches TRBJ2-5 better. CDR1 and CDR2 from the germline V gene are SGHTA and FQGNSA. The CDR3 sequence is 15 residues long. CDR3 nucleotides: TGTGCCAGTAGCCCGACTAGCGGGGGGGCAAAGACCCAGTACTTC. This sequence encodes CASSPTSGGAKTQYF.

A few counts support this clonotype. V usage is TRBV9 and J usage is TRBJ2-3; 7 nucleotides match TRBD2. V shed 3 bases and J 0 bases; nucleotides not matched to a gene: 4. CDR3 length: 15 residues. CDR1 and CDR2 from the germline V gene are SGDLS and YYNGEE. CDR3 in amino acids: CASSADGGSTDTQYF. For the CDR3, the DNA is TGTGCCAGCAGCGCAGACGGGGGGAGCACAGATACGCAGTATTTT.